These 21 T cell receptor beta chains share one sample of origin, sequenced in a study of post-analysis software for immune sequencing data. General study results and limits: A few TRBV segments, TRBV5-6, TRBV5-1 and TRBV20-1 among them, were found more frequent in patients than controls.

Their antigens are not known. Unique molecular identifiers were carried by the TCR beta cDNA libraries. TCRdb re-called the PCR reads with MiXCR, one entry per CDR3 protein. The sample includes about 540,000 distinct CDR3 sequences, about a third of them seen just once. The sample was blood. The receptors derive from a girl aged 2 to 17 with multiple sclerosis.

This clonotype was seen a handful of times. The J gene is TRBJ2-7, the V gene TRBV29-1; tentatively, D is TRBD1 (6 bases). Germline V CDR1 and CDR2: SQVTM, ANQGSEA. The V gene lost 2 bases and the J gene lost 3 bases, with 11 bases spanning the gap. This CDR3 spans 13 amino acids. The CDR3 sequence: CSVEIQGVYEQYF. The CDR3 DNA reads as TGCAGCGTTGAAATACAGGGTGTCTACGAGCAGTACTTC.

A few counts support this clonotype. This chain joins TRBV20-1 and TRBJ2-1; D remains ambiguous. V was clipped by 6 bases and J by 12 bases, with 15 bases between them. CDR1 is DFQATT, CDR2 SNEGSKA, per germline (reference sequence). The CDR3 has 11 amino acids. DNA of the CDR3: TGCAGTGCGGAGACTTCAACGGGGCAGTTCTTC. Translation: CSAETSTGQFF.

This sequence joins TRBV20-1 and TRBJ2-7; D is perhaps TRBD1 (6 bases). The V gene's germline CDR1 is DFQATT and CDR2 SNEGSKA (reference sequence). The CDR3 runs to 12 residues. Trimming left V 6 bases short and J 3 bases short, with 12 bases between. The CDR3 region has the DNA TGCAGTGCGGGGGCGACAAACTACGAGCAGTACTTC. Protein product: CSAGATNYEQYF.

This clonotype was detected a few times. V usage is TRBV2 and J usage is TRBJ2-5; possible D gene TRBD1, 6 bases. The ends were cut back, 3 bases at V and 13 bases at J, with 18 bases in the middle. The CDR3 has 13 residues. Germline V gene data show CDR1 as SNHLY and CDR2 as FYNNEI. CDR3 loop: CASSEAPGQSPYF. In DNA, the CDR3 is TGTGCCAGCAGTGAGGCTCCGGGACAAAGTCCGTACTTC. Together with reference TRBV2 and TRBJ2-5, the CDR3 gives the full variable domain: EPEVTQTPSHQVTQMGQEVILRCVPISNHLYFYWYRQILGQKVEFLVSFYNNEISEKSEIFDDQFSVERPDGSNFTLKIRSTKLEDSAMYFCASSEAPGQSPYFGPGTRLLVL.

The chain combines TRBV10-3 with TRBJ1-2; TRBD1 is a possible D gene (5 bases). In germline, CDR1 is ENHRY, CDR2 SYGVKD. The CDR3 is 13 amino acids. Trimming stripped 6 bases from V and 4 bases from J, with 12 bases between. Here the CDR3 reads CAIRRDSTYGYTF. CDR3 nucleotide sequence: TGTGCCATCAGAAGGGACTCCACCTATGGCTACACCTTC.

This clonotype came up a few times. This chain uses TRBV3-1 with TRBJ2-3; the D gene is possibly TRBD2 (6 bases). CDR1 is LGHDT and CDR2 is YNNKEL in the germline V gene (reference sequence). The ends were cut back, 0 bases at V and 1 base at J, with 11 bases in the middle. This CDR3 is 16 amino acids long. The CDR3 loop is CASSQELRGGTDTQYF. The CDR3 coding sequence is TGTGCCAGCAGCCAAGAGCTGCGGGGCGGCACAGATACGCAGTATTTT.

This clonotype was detected only a few times. The chain combines TRBV29-1 with TRBJ1-1; D is possibly TRBD1 (5 bases). The CDR3 sequence is 14 residues long. Trimming shortened V by 7 bases and J by 0 bases, and 15 bases separated the two germline ends. Germline V CDR1 and CDR2: SQVTM, ANQGSEA. This CDR3 is CSAMGGGVNTEAFF. The CDR3 region has the DNA TGCAGCGCCATGGGGGGGGGAGTGAACACTGAAGCTTTCTTT.

This clonotype has a handful of counts. The rearrangement links TRBV19 to TRBJ2-1, with 11 bases identical to TRBD1. The germline V gene encodes CDR1 LNHDA and CDR2 SQIVND (reference sequence). V trimming: 6 bases; J trimming: 7 bases; junction bases outside the gene matches: 2. The CDR3 has 13 amino acids. The CDR3 loop reads CASRGTGGNEQFF. The DNA for the CDR3 is TGTGCCAGTAGGGGGACAGGGGGGAATGAGCAGTTCTTC.

The chain is built from TRBV29-1 and TRBJ2-3, with D possibly TRBD1 on 5 matching bases. The CDR3 runs to 13 residues. The germline V gene encodes CDR1 SQVTM and CDR2 ANQGSEA. V lost 7 bases and J lost 4, with 15 bases in between. CDR3 protein: CSACGQGSDTQYF. DNA for the CDR3: TGCAGCGCATGTGGCCAGGGATCAGATACGCAGTATTTT.

This clonotype has only a few counts. The chain carries TRBV7-9 and TRBJ2-7; D gene unclear. V was shortened by 5 bases and J by 5 bases, with 7 bases between the two germline ends. The germline V gene encodes CDR1 SEHNR and CDR2 FQNEAQ (reference sequence). CDR3 length equals 11 residues. For the CDR3, the DNA is TGTGCCAGCAGCCACGGTGACGAGCAGTACTTC. Amino acids: CASSHGDEQYF.

This clonotype turned up a few times. This chain uses TRBV5-1 with TRBJ2-1; TRBD1 matches at 8 bases. V gave up 3 bases and J gave up 8 bases; unmatched junction bases: 10. The CDR3 is made up of 15 amino acids. Looked up from germline, CDR1 is SGHRS and CDR2 is YFSETQ. The CDR3 loop is CASSYRDRRYDEQFF. CDR3 bases: TGCGCCAGCAGCTACCGGGACAGGCGGTATGATGAGCAGTTCTTC.

This clonotype was observed at least ten times. J is TRBJ2-4 and V is TRBV27; a possible D gene is TRBD1 (6 bases). The CDR3 is made up of 13 amino acids. Germline-derived CDR1 and CDR2 are MNHEY and SMNVEV (reference sequence). The V and J ends lost 5 bases and 8 bases respectively, with 13 bases between them. The CDR3 is CASSPGQTYIQYF. The CDR3 bases are TGTGCCAGCAGTCCGGGACAAACGTACATTCAGTACTTC.

The rearrangement links TRBV11-2 to TRBJ2-1; D is undetermined. Trimming removed 6 bases at V and 0 bases at J, with 21 bases between. Germline CDR1 SGHAT, CDR2 FQNNGV. CDR3 length: 18 amino acids. The DNA of the CDR3 is TGTGCCAGCAGACTTCTTTTAAGAGGCAGGAGCTCCTACAATGAGCAGTTCTTC. Residues: CASRLLLRGRSSYNEQFF.

The chain links TRBV7-9 to TRBJ1-3; unclear D gene. V was trimmed by 2 bases and J by 11 bases, leaving 7 bases between them. In germline, CDR1 is SEHNR, CDR2 FQNEAQ (reference sequence). The CDR3 loop spans 11 amino acids. CDR3: CASSLTLPIYF. CDR3 nucleotides: TGTGCCAGCAGCTTAACCCTACCCATATATTTT. The entire variable domain, with the rest obtained from reference TRBV7-9 and TRBJ1-3, is as follows: DTGVSQNPRHKITKRGQNVTFRCDPISEHNRLYWYRQTLGQGPEFLTYFQNEAQLEKSRLLSDRFSAERPKGSFSTLEIQRTEQGDSAMYLCASSLTLPIYFGEGSWLTVV.

The chain has TRBV28 and TRBJ2-2, with D possibly called TRBD1 or TRBD2 (7 bases each). Germline loops: CDR1 MDHEN, CDR2 SYDVKM. Trimming shortened V by 5 bases and J by 3 bases, and 16 bases separated the two germline ends. The CDR3 sequence is 16 residues long. CDR3 sequence (DNA): TGTGCCAGCAGTGTAACACAGGGGAGGGACACCGGGGAGCTGTTTTTT. It translates to CASSVTQGRDTGELFF.

This clonotype turned up a few times. The CDR3 reads CASSAAGTVRETQYF. Written as DNA, the CDR3 is TGTGCCAGCAGCGCAGCCGGGACTGTAAGAGAGACCCAGTACTTC. The chain carries TRBV9 and TRBJ2-5; TRBD2 is a possible D gene (6 bases). Germline CDR1 and CDR2: SGDLS and YYNGEE. V was trimmed by 3 bases and J by 4 bases, leaving 16 bases between them. The CDR3 totals 15 residues.

The J gene is TRBJ2-3, the V gene TRBV12-3 or TRBV12-4, with TRBD2 identical over 8 bases. The CDR3 runs 15 residues. Losses at the gene ends were 4 bases for V and 1 base for J; bases not matched to a gene: 4. As DNA, the CDR3 is TGTGCCAGCAGTTCAGGACTAGCACGCACAGATACGCAGTATTTT. This translates into CASSSGLARTDTQYF.

In this sample, this clonotype turned up a few times. This chain links TRBV5-5 with TRBJ2-1; 10 bases align to TRBD1. This CDR3 contains 16 residues. CDR1 SGHKS and CDR2 YYEKEE come from the germline V gene (reference sequence). With V trimmed by 4 bases and J by 5 bases, 9 bases remained unmatched. The CDR3 coding sequence is TGTGCCAGCAGCCCAGTTGGGACAGGGGCCCACAATGAGCAGTTCTTC. Encoded protein: CASSPVGTGAHNEQFF.

V usage is TRBV20-1 and J usage is TRBJ2-5; 12 bases are a match to TRBD2. CDR1 and CDR2 (germline): DFQATT, SNEGSKA (reference sequence). The CDR3 length is 15 residues. The V and J ends lost 6 bases and 4 bases, in that order; junction bases with no gene match: 9. The CDR3 here is CSAHSSGGAGETQYF. The CDR3 region has the DNA TGCAGTGCACACTCTAGCGGGGGGGCCGGAGAGACCCAGTACTTC.

The chain recombines TRBV12-3 or TRBV12-4 with TRBJ1-2, with a tentative D call TRBD1 (6 bases). The CDR3 length is 14 residues. V lost 1 base and J lost 4, with 10 bases in between. CDR3 in DNA: TGTGCCAGCAGTTTAGTGGTGGGGGCCTATGGCTACACCTTC. This translates into CASSLVVGAYGYTF.

This clonotype has more than one count but fewer than ten. The chain employs TRBV9 and TRBJ1-1; no reliable D call. Trimming took 0 bases from V and 6 from J, leaving 15 bases between them. CDR3 length equals 15 residues. Looked up from germline, CDR1 is SGDLS and CDR2 is YYNGEE. The chain's CDR3 is CASSVVAGRSAEAFF. The CDR3 nucleotides read TGTGCCAGCAGCGTAGTTGCGGGAAGAAGCGCTGAAGCTTTCTTT. The full variable domain, with the rest looked up from reference TRBV9 and TRBJ1-1, is DSGVTQTPKHLITATGQRVTLRCSPRSGDLSVYWYQQSLDQGLQFLIQYYNGEERAKGNILERFSAQQFPDLHSELNLSSLELGDSALYFCASSVVAGRSAEAFFGQGTRLTVV.